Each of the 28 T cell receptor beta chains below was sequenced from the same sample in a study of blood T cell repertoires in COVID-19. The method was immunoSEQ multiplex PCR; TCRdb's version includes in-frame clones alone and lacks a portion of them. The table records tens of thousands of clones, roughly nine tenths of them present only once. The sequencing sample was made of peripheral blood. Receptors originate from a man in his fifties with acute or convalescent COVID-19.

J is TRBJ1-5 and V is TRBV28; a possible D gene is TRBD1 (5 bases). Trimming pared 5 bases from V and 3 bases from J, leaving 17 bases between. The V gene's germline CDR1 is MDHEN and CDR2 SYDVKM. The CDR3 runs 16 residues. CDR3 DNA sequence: TGTGCCAGCAGTCCTCCGGGGGGTTCCAACAATCAGCCCCAGCATTTT. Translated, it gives CASSPPGGSNNQPQHF.

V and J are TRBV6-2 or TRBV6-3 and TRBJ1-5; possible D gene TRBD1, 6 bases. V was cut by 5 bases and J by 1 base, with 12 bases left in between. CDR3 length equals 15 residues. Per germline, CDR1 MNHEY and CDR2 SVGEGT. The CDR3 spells CASSPGTISNQPQHF. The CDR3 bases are TGTGCCAGCAGTCCCGGGACAATAAGCAATCAGCCCCAGCATTTT.

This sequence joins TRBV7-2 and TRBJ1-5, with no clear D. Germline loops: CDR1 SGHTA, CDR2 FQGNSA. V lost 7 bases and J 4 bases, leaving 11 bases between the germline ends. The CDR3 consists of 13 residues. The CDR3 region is CASTLALNQPQHF. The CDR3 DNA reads TGTGCCAGCACCCTTGCGTTAAATCAGCCCCAGCATTTT.

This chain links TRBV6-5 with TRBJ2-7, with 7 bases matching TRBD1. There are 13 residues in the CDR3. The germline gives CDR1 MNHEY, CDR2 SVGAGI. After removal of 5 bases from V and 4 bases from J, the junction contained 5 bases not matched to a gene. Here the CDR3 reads CASSKPGGYEQYV. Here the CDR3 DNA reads TGTGCCAGCAGTAAACCAGGGGGTTACGAGCAGTACGTC.

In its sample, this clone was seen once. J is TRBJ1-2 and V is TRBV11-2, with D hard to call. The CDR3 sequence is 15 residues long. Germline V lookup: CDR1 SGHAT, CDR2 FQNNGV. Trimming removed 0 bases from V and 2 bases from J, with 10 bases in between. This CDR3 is CASSLDVTVNYGYTF. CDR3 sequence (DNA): TGTGCCAGCAGCTTAGATGTTACAGTCAACTATGGCTACACCTTC.

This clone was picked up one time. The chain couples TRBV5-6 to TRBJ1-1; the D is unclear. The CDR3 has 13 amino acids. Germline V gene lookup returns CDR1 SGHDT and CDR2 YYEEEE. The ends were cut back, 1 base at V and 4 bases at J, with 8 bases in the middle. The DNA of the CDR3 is TGTGCCAGCAGCTTGTTCAGTGGCACTGAAGCTTTCTTT. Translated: CASSLFSGTEAFF.

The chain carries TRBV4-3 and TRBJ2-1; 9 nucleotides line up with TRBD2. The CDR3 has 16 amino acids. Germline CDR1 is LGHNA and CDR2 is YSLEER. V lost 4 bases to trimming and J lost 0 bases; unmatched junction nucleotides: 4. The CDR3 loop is CASSRLAESSYNEQFF. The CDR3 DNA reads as TGCGCCAGCAGCCGACTAGCGGAAAGCTCCTACAATGAGCAGTTCTTC.

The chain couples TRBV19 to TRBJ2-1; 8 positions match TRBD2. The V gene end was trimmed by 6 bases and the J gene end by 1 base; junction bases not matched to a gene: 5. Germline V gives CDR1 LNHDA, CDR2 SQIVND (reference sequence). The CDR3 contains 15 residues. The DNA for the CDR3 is TGTGCCAGTAGCACTAGCGGAAAGTCCTACAATGAGCAGTTCTTC. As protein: CASSTSGKSYNEQFF.

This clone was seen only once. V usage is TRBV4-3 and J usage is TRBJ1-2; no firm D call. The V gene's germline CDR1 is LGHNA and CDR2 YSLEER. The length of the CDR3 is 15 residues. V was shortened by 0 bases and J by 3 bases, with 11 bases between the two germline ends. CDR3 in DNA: TGCGCCAGCAGCCAAGATGTGAGGGAATACTATGGCTACACCTTC. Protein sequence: CASSQDVREYYGYTF.

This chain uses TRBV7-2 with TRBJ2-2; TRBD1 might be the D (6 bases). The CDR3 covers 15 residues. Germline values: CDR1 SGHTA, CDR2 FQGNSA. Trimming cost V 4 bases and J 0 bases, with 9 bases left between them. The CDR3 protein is CASSSDSANTGELFF. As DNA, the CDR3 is TGTGCCAGCAGCTCGGACAGCGCGAACACCGGGGAGCTGTTTTTT.

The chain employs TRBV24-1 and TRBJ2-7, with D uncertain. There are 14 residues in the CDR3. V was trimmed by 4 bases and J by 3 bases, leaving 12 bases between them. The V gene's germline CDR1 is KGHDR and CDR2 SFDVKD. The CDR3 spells CATSDSTEIYEQYF. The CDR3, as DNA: TGTGCCACCAGTGACTCAACAGAGATCTACGAGCAGTACTTC.

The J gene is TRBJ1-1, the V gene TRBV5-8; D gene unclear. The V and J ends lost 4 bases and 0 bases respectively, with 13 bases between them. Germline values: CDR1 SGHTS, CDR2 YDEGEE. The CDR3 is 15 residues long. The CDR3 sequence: CASSVSYPLNTEAFF. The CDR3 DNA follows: TGTGCCAGCAGCGTAAGCTATCCGCTGAACACTGAAGCTTTCTTT.

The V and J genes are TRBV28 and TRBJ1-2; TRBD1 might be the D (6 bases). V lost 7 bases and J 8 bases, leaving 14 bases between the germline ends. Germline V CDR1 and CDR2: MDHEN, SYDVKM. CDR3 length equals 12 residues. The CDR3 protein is CASTFSRGGYTF. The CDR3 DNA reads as TGTGCCAGCACCTTCAGCAGGGGAGGCTACACCTTC.

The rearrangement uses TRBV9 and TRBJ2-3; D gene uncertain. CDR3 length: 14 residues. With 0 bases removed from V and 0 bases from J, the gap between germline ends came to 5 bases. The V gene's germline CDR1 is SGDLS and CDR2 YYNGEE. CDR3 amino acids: CASSVASSTDTQYF. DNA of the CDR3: TGTGCCAGCAGCGTAGCGAGTAGCACAGATACGCAGTATTTT.

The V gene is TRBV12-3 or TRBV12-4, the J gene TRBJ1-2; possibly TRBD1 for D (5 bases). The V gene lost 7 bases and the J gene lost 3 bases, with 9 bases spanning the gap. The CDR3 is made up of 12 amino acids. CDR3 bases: TGTGCCAGCACCCAGGGCTACTATGGCTACACCTTC. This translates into CASTQGYYGYTF.

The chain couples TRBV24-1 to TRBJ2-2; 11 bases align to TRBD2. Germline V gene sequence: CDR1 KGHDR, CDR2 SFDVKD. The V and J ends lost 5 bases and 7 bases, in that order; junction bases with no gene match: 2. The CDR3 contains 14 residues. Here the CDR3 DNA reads TGTGCCACCAGTGCCCTAGCGGGAGGCGGGGAGCTGTTTTTT. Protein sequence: CATSALAGGGELFF.

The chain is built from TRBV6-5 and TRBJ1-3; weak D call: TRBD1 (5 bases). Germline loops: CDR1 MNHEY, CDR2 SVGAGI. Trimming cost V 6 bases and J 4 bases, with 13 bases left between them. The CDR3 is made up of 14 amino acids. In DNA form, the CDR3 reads TGTGCCAGCAGCTTGGACAATGTGGGAAACACCATATATTTT. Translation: CASSLDNVGNTIYF.

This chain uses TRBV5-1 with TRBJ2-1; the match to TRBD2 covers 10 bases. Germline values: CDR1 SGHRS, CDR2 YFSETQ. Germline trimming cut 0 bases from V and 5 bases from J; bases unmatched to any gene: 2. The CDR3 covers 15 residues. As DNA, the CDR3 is TGCGCCAGCAGCTTGGGGACTAGCGGAGACAATGAGCAGTTCTTC. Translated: CASSLGTSGDNEQFF.

The CDR3 sequence: CASSLGGLRDEQFF. CDR3 sequence (DNA): TGTGCCAGCAGCTTAGGGGGGCTAAGGGATGAGCAGTTCTTC. V usage is TRBV11-3 and J usage is TRBJ2-1; D might be TRBD1 (6 bases). Per the germline V gene, CDR1 is SGHNT and CDR2 is YENEEA. The CDR3 has 14 amino acids. Between the trimmed V and J ends, which lost 1 base and 8 bases, there was a span of 12 bases.

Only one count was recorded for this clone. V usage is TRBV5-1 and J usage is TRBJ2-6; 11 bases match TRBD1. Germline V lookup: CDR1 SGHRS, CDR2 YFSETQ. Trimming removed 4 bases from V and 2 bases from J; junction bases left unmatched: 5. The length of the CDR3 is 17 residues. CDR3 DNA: TGCGCCAGCAGCAGCGGGACAGGGGGTCCTGGGGCCAACGTCCTGACTTTC. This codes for CASSSGTGGPGANVLTF.

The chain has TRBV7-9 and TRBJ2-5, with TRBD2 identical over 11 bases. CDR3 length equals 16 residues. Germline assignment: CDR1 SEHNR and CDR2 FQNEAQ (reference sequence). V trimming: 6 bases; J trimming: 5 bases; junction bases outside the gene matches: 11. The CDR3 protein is CASSPKGLAVRETQYF. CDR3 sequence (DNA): TGTGCCAGCAGTCCAAAGGGACTAGCGGTTCGTGAGACCCAGTACTTC.

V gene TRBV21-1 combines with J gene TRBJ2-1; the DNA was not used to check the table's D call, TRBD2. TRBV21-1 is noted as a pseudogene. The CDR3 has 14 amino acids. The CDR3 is CAPGLAGVGNEQFF. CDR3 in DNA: TGTGCCCCCGGGCTAGCGGGAGTAGGCAATGAGCAGTTCTTC.

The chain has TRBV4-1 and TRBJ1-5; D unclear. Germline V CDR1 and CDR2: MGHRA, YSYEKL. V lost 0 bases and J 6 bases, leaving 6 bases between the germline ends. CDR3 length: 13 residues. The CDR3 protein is CASSQDSSQPQHF. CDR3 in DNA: TGCGCCAGCAGCCAAGATAGTTCTCAGCCCCAGCATTTT.

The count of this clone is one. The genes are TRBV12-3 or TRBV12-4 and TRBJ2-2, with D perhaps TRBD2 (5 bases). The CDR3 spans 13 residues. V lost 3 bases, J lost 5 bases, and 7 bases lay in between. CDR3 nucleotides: TGTGCCAGCAGTTTCGGGAAAACCGGGGAGCTGTTTTTT. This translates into CASSFGKTGELFF.

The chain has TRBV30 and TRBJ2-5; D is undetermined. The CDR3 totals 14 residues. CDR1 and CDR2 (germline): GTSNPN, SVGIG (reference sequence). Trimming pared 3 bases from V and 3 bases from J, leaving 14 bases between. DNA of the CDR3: TGTGCCTGGAGAGTTTTCTCCGCTAAAGAGACCCAGTACTTC. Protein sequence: CAWRVFSAKETQYF.

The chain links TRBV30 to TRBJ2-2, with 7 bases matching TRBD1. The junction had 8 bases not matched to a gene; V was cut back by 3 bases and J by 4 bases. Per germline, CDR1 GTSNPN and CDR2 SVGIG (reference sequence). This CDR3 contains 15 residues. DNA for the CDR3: TGTGCCTGGAGCCGGGACAGTTCGGCCACCGGGGAGCTGTTTTTT. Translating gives CAWSRDSSATGELFF.

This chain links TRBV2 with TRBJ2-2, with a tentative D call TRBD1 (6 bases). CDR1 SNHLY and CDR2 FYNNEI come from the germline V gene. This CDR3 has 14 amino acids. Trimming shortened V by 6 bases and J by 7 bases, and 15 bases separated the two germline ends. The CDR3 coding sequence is TGTGCCAGCAGGGCTACACAGGGCATCGGGGAGCTGTTTTTT. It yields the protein CASRATQGIGELFF.

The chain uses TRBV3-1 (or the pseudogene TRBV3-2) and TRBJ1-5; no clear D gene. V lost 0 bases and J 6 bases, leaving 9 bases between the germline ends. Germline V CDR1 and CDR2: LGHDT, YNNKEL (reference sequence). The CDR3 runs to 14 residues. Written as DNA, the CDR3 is TGTGCCAGCAGCCAAGATGCGAGTCGTCAGCCCCAGCATTTT. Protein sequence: CASSQDASRQPQHF.